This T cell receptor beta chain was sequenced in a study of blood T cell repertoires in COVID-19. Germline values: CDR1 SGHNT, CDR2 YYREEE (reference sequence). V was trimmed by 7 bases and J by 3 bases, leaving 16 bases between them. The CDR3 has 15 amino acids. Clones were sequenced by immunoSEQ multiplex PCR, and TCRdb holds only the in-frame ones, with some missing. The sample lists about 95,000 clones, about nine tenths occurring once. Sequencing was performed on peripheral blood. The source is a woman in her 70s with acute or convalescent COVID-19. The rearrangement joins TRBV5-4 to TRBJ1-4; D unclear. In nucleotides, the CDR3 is TGTGCCAGCCGCTACAGTTTGGAACCTAATGAAAAACTGTTTTTT. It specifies CASRYSLEPNEKLFF.